The clone carrying this T cell receptor (beta chain) has only a few counts. Its antigen is unknown. This specimen comes from a study of blood T cells in healthy people across ages. For the second PCR, which ran for roughly 6 to 11 cycles, a sample-barcoded 5' primer and a J-beta primer mix were used. Each CDR3 protein gets one entry after TCRdb re-called the 5' RACE reads with MiXCR. The profile shows about 640,000 distinct CDR3 sequences, about 54% of them singletons. V was shortened by 7 bases and J by 5 bases, with 12 bases between the two germline ends. The V gene's germline CDR1 is SQVTM and CDR2 ANQGSEA. CDR3 length: 12 residues. Whole-study findings and limits: PBMCs went unsorted, and a conclusive naive versus antigen-experienced comparison was therefore prevented.

The TCR sequence derives from a man aged 55 to 70 in good health. The source material was blood. The V and J genes are TRBV29-1 and TRBJ2-1; D gene unclear. The CDR3 nucleotides are TGCAGCGCCGACCGGCCCGACAATGAGCAGTTCTTC. This gives the protein CSADRPDNEQFF.